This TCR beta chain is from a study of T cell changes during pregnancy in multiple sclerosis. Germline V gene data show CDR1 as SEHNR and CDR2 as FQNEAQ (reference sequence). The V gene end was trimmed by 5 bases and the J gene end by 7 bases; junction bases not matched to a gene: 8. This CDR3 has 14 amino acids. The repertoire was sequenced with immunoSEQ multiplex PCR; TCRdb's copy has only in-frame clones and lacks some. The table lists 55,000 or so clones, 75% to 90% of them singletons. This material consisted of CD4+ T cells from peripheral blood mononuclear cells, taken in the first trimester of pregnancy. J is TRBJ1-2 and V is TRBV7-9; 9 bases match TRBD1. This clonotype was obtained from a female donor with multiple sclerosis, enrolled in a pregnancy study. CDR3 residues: CASSPGTGSPGYTF. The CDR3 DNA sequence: TGTGCCAGCAGCCCCGGGACAGGGAGTCCTGGCTACACCTTC. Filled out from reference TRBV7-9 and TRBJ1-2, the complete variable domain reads DTGVSQNPRHKITKRGQNVTFRCDPISEHNRLYWYRQTLGQGPEFLTYFQNEAQLEKSRLLSDRFSAERPKGSFSTLEIQRTEQGDSAMYLCASSPGTGSPGYTFGSGTRLTVV.